These 14 T cell receptor beta chains were all obtained from the same sample, sequenced in a study of cytomegalovirus exposure and HLA in healthy donors. It was with 60 Vbeta and 13 Jbeta primers that the PCR ran. Some clones are missing from TCRdb's copy, which holds only in-frame ones; the method was immunoSEQ multiplex PCR. The sample gives around 200,000 clones, roughly 84% of which show up once; 1.7% is in the top ten. Material: PBMCs. Source of these receptors: a man aged 50-60 years in good health and CMV-seronegative.

This clone turned up a few times. This rearrangement joins TRBV14 to TRBJ2-7; the match to TRBD1 covers 8 bases. V was pared by 2 bases and J by 1 base, with 4 bases of the junction left unmatched. This CDR3 has 15 residues. Germline CDR1 reads SGHDN; CDR2 reads FVKESK. CDR3 protein: CASSQLGTGSYEQYF. CDR3 DNA sequence: TGTGCCAGCAGCCAACTTGGGACAGGATCCTACGAGCAGTACTTC.

Of note for this clone: One end of the junction fails to match germline, which may point to a read error. The rearrangement uses TRBV27 and TRBJ2-4; D call uncertain. There are 12 residues in the CDR3. Germline CDR1 reads MNHEY; CDR2 reads SMNVEV (reference sequence). The CDR3 loop reads CATSTMGNIQYF. The CDR3 bases are TGTGCCACCAGTACTATGGGAAACATTCAGTACTTC.

The chain carries TRBV7-8 and TRBJ2-7; no clear D gene. Germline values: CDR1 SGHVS, CDR2 FQNEAQ. There are 14 residues in the CDR3. The V and J ends lost 3 bases and 3 bases respectively, with 12 bases between them. CDR3 in amino acids: CASSLRNRNYEQYF. The CDR3 DNA is TGTGCCAGCAGCTTGCGAAACCGAAACTACGAGCAGTACTTC.

The genes are TRBV12-5 and TRBJ2-7; 8 bases map to TRBD2. V was clipped by 2 bases and J by 3 bases; unmatched bases: 3. The CDR3 spans 14 residues. Germline V gene lookup returns CDR1 LGHNT and CDR2 FRNRAP. The CDR3 DNA is TGTGCTAGTGGTTTGAAAGCGGGGGACTACGAGCAGTACTTC. Translation gives CASGLKAGDYEQYF.

The chain links TRBV5-1 to TRBJ2-1; 10 positions match TRBD1. CDR1 SGHRS and CDR2 YFSETQ come from the germline V gene. V lost 0 bases and J lost 6; bases outside the gene matches: 3. The CDR3 consists of 15 residues. In DNA, the CDR3 is TGCGCCAGCAGCTTGGGACAGGGGGCGCGCAATGAGCAGTTCTTC. This codes for CASSLGQGARNEQFF.

V and J are TRBV19 and TRBJ2-7; the D is unclear. Trimming stripped 4 bases from V and 3 bases from J, with 10 bases between. Germline CDR1 is LNHDA and CDR2 is SQIVND (reference sequence). This CDR3 region has 13 residues. CDR3 sequence reads: CASSTDPRYEQYF. The DNA for the CDR3 is TGTGCCAGTAGTACAGATCCTCGCTACGAGCAGTACTTC.

The genes are TRBV7-9 and TRBJ2-7, with D perhaps matching TRBD1 (6 bases). Trimming removed 4 bases at V and 1 base at J, with 8 bases between. Germline CDR1 and CDR2: SEHNR and FQNEAQ (reference sequence). The length of the CDR3 is 13 residues. The CDR3 DNA sequence: TGTGCCAGCAGCTCGGACAGATCCTACGAGCAGTACTTC. Translation gives CASSSDRSYEQYF. Filled out from reference TRBV7-9 and TRBJ2-7, the complete variable domain reads DTGVSQNPRHKITKRGQNVTFRCDPISEHNRLYWYRQTLGQGPEFLTYFQNEAQLEKSRLLSDRFSAERPKGSFSTLEIQRTEQGDSAMYLCASSSDRSYEQYFGPGTRLTVT.

The V gene is TRBV29-1, the J gene TRBJ2-2, with D possibly TRBD1 on 5 matching bases. Germline V CDR1 and CDR2: SQVTM, ANQGSEA. The CDR3 consists of 15 residues. The ends were cut back, 4 bases at V and 1 base at J, with 13 bases in the middle. DNA for the CDR3: TGCAGCGTTGTGGCGGATCAGGGGAACACCGGGGAGCTGTTTTTT. Protein sequence: CSVVADQGNTGELFF.

V usage is TRBV5-1 and J usage is TRBJ1-1, with D hard to call. V lost 4 bases, J lost 4 bases, and 14 bases lay in between. The CDR3 is 14 residues long. Germline assignment: CDR1 SGHRS and CDR2 YFSETQ. DNA of the CDR3: TGCGCCAGCAGCCCGGAACGGGTAGGCACTGAAGCTTTCTTT. Amino acid sequence: CASSPERVGTEAFF.

This chain joins TRBV7-9 and TRBJ2-2; D is ambiguous. V lost 5 bases and J lost 1, with 5 bases in between. Germline V gene data show CDR1 as SEHNR and CDR2 as FQNEAQ (reference sequence). This CDR3 contains 13 residues. The CDR3 region is CASSTGNTGELFF. In nucleotides, the CDR3 is TGTGCCAGCAGCACGGGGAACACCGGGGAGCTGTTTTTT.

The rearrangement links TRBV7-9 to TRBJ2-7; 8 bases are shared with TRBD1. V shed 5 bases, J shed 0 bases, and the junction held 12 bases outside the gene matches. Germline CDR1 reads SEHNR; CDR2 reads FQNEAQ (reference sequence). The CDR3 loop spans 17 amino acids. CDR3 sequence: CASSRPGQGSISYEQYF. The CDR3 DNA reads as TGTGCCAGCAGCCGCCCTGGACAGGGTTCGATCTCCTACGAGCAGTACTTC.

This CDR3 is CAISDGNTEAFF. The CDR3 coding sequence is TGTGCCATCAGTGACGGGAACACTGAAGCTTTCTTT. The gene calls are TRBV10-3 and TRBJ1-1; the D is unclear. CDR3 length equals 12 residues. Germline loops: CDR1 ENHRY, CDR2 SYGVKD. V lost 3 bases to trimming and J lost 1 base, with 3 bases between them.

The gene calls are TRBV18 and TRBJ1-5; possible D gene TRBD1, 5 bases. This CDR3 comprises 14 residues. V was shortened by 5 bases and J by 0 bases, with 8 bases between the two germline ends. Germline CDR1 KGHSH, CDR2 LQKENI. For the CDR3, the DNA is TGTGCCAGCTCAGGCGGGACTAGCAATCAGCCCCAGCATTTT. It yields the protein CASSGGTSNQPQHF.

In nucleotides, the CDR3 is TGTGCCAGCAGCGTAGGGCAGGGTTCCACCGGGGAGCTGTTTTTT. It encodes CASSVGQGSTGELFF. The V gene is TRBV9, the J gene TRBJ2-2, with D perhaps TRBD1 (5 bases). The germline gives CDR1 SGDLS, CDR2 YYNGEE. CDR3 length: 15 residues. V dropped 0 bases and J dropped 4 bases, with 10 bases sitting between them.